What follows describes a single T cell receptor beta chain. Its antigen is undetermined. Thyroid ultrasound and orbital computed tomography, with clinical symptoms and serum thyroxine and TRAb, informed diagnoses. PBMCs were derived from under 13 ml fresh peripheral blood. RNA transcripts were the template for amplifying TCR beta CDR3 regions. The TCR CDR3 was amplified in a first-round RT-PCR using the HTBI primer set. MiXCR, applied by TCRdb to the multiplex PCR reads, yields one record per CDR3 protein. Among 400,000 to 600,000 distinct CDR3 sequences listed, about 16% were seen once. This sample is drawn from a study of T cells in Graves' hyperthyroidism and ophthalmopathy. Findings of the study overall: It was a median roughly six months before onset that the model predicted ophthalmopathy.

Germline V gene data show CDR1 as DFQATT and CDR2 as SNEGSKA (reference sequence). The CDR3 totals 12 residues. The V end was cut by 2 bases, the J end by 7 bases, with 11 bases between. The source is a woman in her twenties or thirties with Graves' ophthalmopathy. The sequencing sample was made of blood. The chain links TRBV20-1 to TRBJ1-1; D is unclear. In nucleotides, the CDR3 is TGCAGTGCTAGATTACCTATTTTTGAAGCTTTCTTT. Translation: CSARLPIFEAFF.